Presented here are 26 T cell receptor beta chains from one specimen sequenced in a study of OX40 agonist ivuxolimab in advanced cancers. Library preparation was by the immunoSEQ multiplex PCR assay. TCRdb limited this immuneACCESS table to in-frame rearrangements with V and J called. A share of clones is missing; checked studies link under half to unresolved V genes, and the rest is unexplained. Across this sample there are roughly 42,000 clones, with 86% seen only once. The ten largest clones add up to roughly an eighth of the sample. The sequenced sample was CD4+ or CD8+ T cells sorted from blood, obtained in a trial of the OX40 agonist ivuxolimab. Source of these receptors: an adult with an advanced solid tumor such as melanoma, head and neck, liver or kidney cancer.

DNA for the CDR3: TGTGCCAGCAGCGCCCCCGGTAGGCCAGAAGAGACCCAGTACTTC. Residues: CASSAPGRPEETQYF. V usage is TRBV13 and J usage is TRBJ2-5; the D is unclear. The germline V and J ends were trimmed by 5 bases and 3 bases, with 16 bases remaining between them. The CDR3 sequence is 15 residues long. Germline-derived CDR1 and CDR2 are PRHDT and FYEKMQ (reference sequence).

This clone came up a few times. The rearrangement links TRBV11-2 to TRBJ2-2; a weak D match, TRBD1 (6 bases). The ends were cut back, 4 bases at V and 5 bases at J, with 8 bases in the middle. The germline CDR1 and CDR2 sequences are SGHAT and FQNNGV. This CDR3 is built from 13 residues. In DNA form, the CDR3 reads TGTGCCAGCAGCTCACAGGGAACCGGGGAGCTGTTTTTT. It codes for CASSSQGTGELFF. Combining the CDR3 with reference TRBV11-2 and TRBJ2-2 gives the whole variable domain EAGVAQSPRYKIIEKRQSVAFWCNPISGHATLYWYQQILGQGPKLLIQFQNNGVVDDSQLPKDRFSAERLKGVDSTLKIQPAKLEDSAVYLCASSSQGTGELFFGEGSRLTVL.

The V gene is TRBV6-5, the J gene TRBJ2-5; D tentatively reads TRBD1 or TRBD2 (5 bases each). V was shortened by 7 bases and J by 0 bases, with 12 bases between the two germline ends. In germline, CDR1 is MNHEY, CDR2 SVGAGI. The CDR3 covers 14 residues. The CDR3 coding sequence is TGTGCCAGCACCTCCTGGGGGTACCAAGAGACCCAGTACTTC. The encoded protein is CASTSWGYQETQYF.

In its sample, this clone is medium-sized. The chain has TRBV19 and TRBJ1-5; the match to TRBD1 covers 7 bases. The CDR3 runs 13 residues. The J segment lost 7 bases and the V segment lost 7 bases, leaving 7 bases of the junction unmatched. Germline assignment: CDR1 LNHDA and CDR2 SQIVND (reference sequence). The CDR3 region is CASTPTGYQPQHF. CDR3 coding DNA: TGTGCCAGTACCCCGACAGGGTACCAGCCCCAGCATTTT.

The rearrangement joins TRBV28 to TRBJ2-3, with D possibly matching TRBD2 (5 bases). V was pared by 7 bases and J by 1 base, with 15 bases between. The CDR3 contains 15 residues. Germline-derived CDR1 and CDR2 are MDHEN and SYDVKM. The CDR3 nucleotides read TGTGCCAGCACCCCCGGGGTTGTGGGCACAGATACGCAGTATTTT. Its protein product is CASTPGVVGTDTQYF.

This clone is labeled as medium-sized (0.01 to 0.1%). The chain couples TRBV11-2 to TRBJ1-1; D might be TRBD1 (5 bases). The germline V gene has CDR1 SGHAT and CDR2 FQNNGV. This CDR3 spans 13 amino acids. Deletions cut 5 bases from V and 5 bases from J, with 12 bases between. The CDR3 coding sequence is TGTGCCAGCAGCGCAGATGGGGGAACTGAAGCTTTCTTT. It is translated as CASSADGGTEAFF.

This clone was recorded once. The chain uses TRBV11-2 and TRBJ1-1, with D tentatively TRBD1 (5 bases). Germline V lookup: CDR1 SGHAT, CDR2 FQNNGV. The CDR3 loop spans 12 amino acids. V lost 0 bases and J 10 bases, leaving 9 bases between the germline ends. CDR3 nucleotide sequence: TGTGCCAGCAGCTTAGATCCGACAGTAGCTTTCTTT. This gives the protein CASSLDPTVAFF. Full variable domain (outside the CDR3, taken from reference TRBV11-2 and TRBJ1-1): EAGVAQSPRYKIIEKRQSVAFWCNPISGHATLYWYQQILGQGPKLLIQFQNNGVVDDSQLPKDRFSAERLKGVDSTLKIQPAKLEDSAVYLCASSLDPTVAFFGQGTRLTVV.

The genes are TRBV10-3 and TRBJ2-7; D is perhaps TRBD2 (6 bases). The length of the CDR3 is 16 residues. From germline, CDR1 is ENHRY and CDR2 SYGVKD. Between the trimmed V and J ends, which lost 1 base and 0 bases, there was a span of 13 bases. CDR3 nucleotides: TGTGCCATCAGTGAGTTGGGGGGTACGAGCTCCTACGAGCAGTACTTC. This encodes CAISELGGTSSYEQYF.

The V and J genes are TRBV5-1 and TRBJ2-7; 7 bases agree with TRBD1. Germline V gene data show CDR1 as SGHRS and CDR2 as YFSETQ. V lost 5 bases to trimming and J lost 3 bases; unmatched junction nucleotides: 20. The CDR3 extends over 18 amino acids. The CDR3 bases are TGCGCCAGCAGTTACAGGATTCCGGCTAGGACAGGACTCTACGAGCAGTACTTC. Amino acids: CASSYRIPARTGLYEQYF.

CDR3 in amino acids: CAIPRIDSGANVLTF. CDR3 DNA: TGTGCCATCCCCAGGATCGACTCTGGGGCCAACGTCCTGACTTTC. The V call is TRBV6-6, the J call TRBJ2-6; no definite D call. Germline V CDR1 and CDR2: MNHNY, SVGAGI (reference sequence). V was clipped by 10 bases and J by 0 bases, with 13 bases between them. The CDR3 contains 15 residues.

The CDR3 DNA reads TGTGCCAGCAGCACCCAAGGGGGGGGAGCTGGCTACACCTTC. It yields the protein CASSTQGGGAGYTF. The chain couples TRBV6-5 to TRBJ1-2, with a tentative D call TRBD1 (6 bases). Per the germline V gene, CDR1 is MNHEY and CDR2 is SVGAGI. V was clipped by 6 bases and J by 7 bases, with 18 bases between them. The CDR3 sequence is 14 residues long.

V is TRBV11-1 and J is TRBJ1-2, with D possibly being TRBD1 (6 bases). The CDR3 covers 18 residues. From germline, CDR1 is SGHAT and CDR2 FQDESV (reference sequence). The ends were cut back, 1 base at V and 6 bases at J, with 24 bases in the middle. The CDR3 nucleotides are TGTGCCAGCAGCTTAGGTATCAAGGGGAGGACAGACTACCATGGCTACACCTTC. Protein: CASSLGIKGRTDYHGYTF.

This chain joins TRBV28 and TRBJ1-3; 7 nucleotides line up with TRBD1. This CDR3 is built from 14 residues. In germline, CDR1 is MDHEN, CDR2 SYDVKM. J was trimmed by 4 bases and V by 6 bases; bases with no gene match: 6. In nucleotides, the CDR3 is TGTGCCAGCAGGCGACAGGGCGGCGGAAACACCATATATTTT. Its protein is CASRRQGGGNTIYF.

This rearrangement joins TRBV5-4 to TRBJ1-2; a possible D gene is TRBD1 (5 bases). The germline V and J ends were trimmed by 1 base and 5 bases, with 15 bases remaining between them. This CDR3 has 15 amino acids. The germline CDR1 and CDR2 sequences are SGHNT and YYREEE (reference sequence). The CDR3 loop is CASSLWVGGSYGYTF. The CDR3 DNA reads TGTGCCAGCAGCTTGTGGGTTGGGGGTTCTTATGGCTACACCTTC.

This clone was observed a single time. The V gene is TRBV11-2, the J gene TRBJ2-3; 7 bases map to TRBD2. CDR1 SGHAT and CDR2 FQNNGV come from the germline V gene. The V gene end was trimmed by 4 bases and the J gene end by 2 bases; junction bases not matched to a gene: 6. The CDR3 has 15 amino acids. For the CDR3, the DNA is TGTGCCAGCAGCTCGCCTAGCGGATACACAGATACGCAGTATTTT. This codes for CASSSPSGYTDTQYF.

The chain couples TRBV25-1 to TRBJ1-1, with D hard to call. The V and J ends lost 1 base and 1 base respectively, with 10 bases between them. The CDR3 spans 15 residues. CDR1 MGHDK and CDR2 SYGVNS come from the germline V gene. This chain's CDR3 is CASSELRSRNTEAFF. CDR3 sequence (DNA): TGTGCCAGCAGTGAATTGAGGAGTCGGAACACTGAAGCTTTCTTT.

The chain recombines TRBV7-6 with TRBJ2-3; the D call may be TRBD1 or TRBD2 (5 bases each). From germline, CDR1 is SGHVS and CDR2 FNYEAQ. Trimming took 1 base from V and 2 from J, leaving 10 bases between them. The CDR3 has 15 amino acids. CDR3 loop: CASSLEGRHTDTQYF. The CDR3, as DNA: TGTGCCAGCAGCTTAGAGGGGAGACACACAGATACGCAGTATTTT.

V and J are TRBV6-5 and TRBJ1-2; tentatively, D is TRBD1 (5 bases). The CDR3 contains 13 residues. Trimming removed 7 bases at V and 7 bases at J, with 16 bases between. The germline gives CDR1 MNHEY, CDR2 SVGAGI. This CDR3 is CASIPGPQGGYTF. DNA for the CDR3: TGTGCCAGCATCCCCGGGCCCCAGGGTGGCTACACCTTC.

The chain has TRBV7-9 and TRBJ2-7, with D hard to call. Germline V gene sequence: CDR1 SEHNR, CDR2 FQNEAQ (reference sequence). V lost 3 bases to trimming and J lost 4 bases, with 4 bases between them. The CDR3 runs to 11 residues. CDR3 residues: CASSFEYEQYF. CDR3 nucleotide sequence: TGTGCCAGCAGCTTCGAATACGAGCAGTACTTC. The full variable domain, completed using reference TRBV7-9 and TRBJ2-7, is DTGVSQNPRHKITKRGQNVTFRCDPISEHNRLYWYRQTLGQGPEFLTYFQNEAQLEKSRLLSDRFSAERPKGSFSTLEIQRTEQGDSAMYLCASSFEYEQYFGPGTRLTVT.

This clone is a singleton in its sample. The genes are TRBV6-6 and TRBJ1-1; D gene unclear. V lost 11 bases, J lost 0 bases, and 22 bases lay in between. This CDR3 is 16 amino acids long. CDR1 and CDR2 (germline): MNHNY, SVGAGI (reference sequence). CDR3 in amino acids: CASGELPNRMNTEAFF. DNA of the CDR3: TGTGCCTCAGGCGAACTGCCGAACAGAATGAACACTGAAGCTTTCTTT.

This chain links TRBV11-3 with TRBJ2-7, with a possible D match to TRBD1 (5 bases). The CDR3 consists of 15 residues. Trimming removed 3 bases at V and 3 bases at J, with 15 bases between. The germline CDR1 and CDR2 sequences are SGHNT and YENEEA. The CDR3 DNA sequence: TGTGCCAGCAGCTTGGGGCAGCCGCACTTCTACGAGCAGTACTTC. It codes for CASSLGQPHFYEQYF.

The chain joins TRBV6-6 to TRBJ2-7; D unclear. This CDR3 spans 10 amino acids. V gave up 8 bases and J gave up 3 bases, with 5 bases separating them. The germline gives CDR1 MNHNY, CDR2 SVGAGI (reference sequence). The chain's CDR3 is CASGVYEQYF. The CDR3 coding sequence is TGTGCCAGCGGCGTCTACGAGCAGTACTTC.

The rearrangement uses TRBV11-2 and TRBJ2-1; the D gene could be TRBD1 or TRBD2 (5 bases each). The germline V and J ends were trimmed by 4 bases and 2 bases, with 15 bases remaining between them. Per the germline V gene, CDR1 is SGHAT and CDR2 is FQNNGV. The CDR3 is made up of 16 amino acids. CDR3 region: CASSSVTGRPYNEQFF. The DNA for the CDR3 is TGTGCCAGCAGCTCAGTTACGGGACGTCCCTACAATGAGCAGTTCTTC.

The chain carries TRBV7-8 and TRBJ1-2; D gene uncertain. This CDR3 has 14 residues. The ends were cut back, 1 base at V and 3 bases at J, with 9 bases in the middle. Germline loops: CDR1 SGHVS, CDR2 FQNEAQ. The CDR3 sequence: CASSLGVEDYGYTF. CDR3 sequence (DNA): TGTGCCAGCAGCTTAGGGGTAGAAGACTATGGCTACACCTTC.

The chain is built from TRBV7-9 and TRBJ1-2, with a weak D call TRBD1 (6 bases). Germline loops: CDR1 SEHNR, CDR2 FQNEAQ (reference sequence). V was cut by 5 bases and J by 1 base, with 11 bases left in between. The CDR3 extends over 14 amino acids. CDR3 DNA sequence: TGTGCCAGCAGCCCAGGACAGATTAACTATGGCTACACCTTC. Amino acid sequence: CASSPGQINYGYTF. Looking up the rest from reference TRBV7-9 and TRBJ1-2 gives the full variable domain: DTGVSQNPRHKITKRGQNVTFRCDPISEHNRLYWYRQTLGQGPEFLTYFQNEAQLEKSRLLSDRFSAERPKGSFSTLEIQRTEQGDSAMYLCASSPGQINYGYTFGSGTRLTVV.

The V call is TRBV5-5, the J call TRBJ1-1; D is unclear. Between the trimmed V and J ends, which lost 1 base and 6 bases, there was a span of 4 bases. This CDR3 comprises 11 residues. Looked up from germline, CDR1 is SGHKS and CDR2 is YYEKEE (reference sequence). DNA for the CDR3: TGTGCCAGCAGCTTGATCGCTGAAGCTTTCTTT. This translates into CASSLIAEAFF.